The T cell receptor beta chain described here comes from a study of blood T cell repertoires in COVID-19. Study as a whole: COVID-19 samples from acute and convalescent phases originated in the United States, Italy and Spain. PBMCs, B-cell-depleted T cells, or T cells were the source of the cDNA or gDNA that made up the material.

Methods used by the authors: Reference gene primers were amplified, and this amplification served to estimate nucleated cell counts. The table came from immunoSEQ multiplex PCR; TCRdb's copy has only in-frame clones and leaves some out. V, J and clone size were drawn from that table, and D and trimming were deduced from the DNA. The sample carries roughly 250,000 clones, about 79% recorded once. Germline loops: CDR1 SEHNR, CDR2 FQNEAQ (reference sequence). The CDR3 length is 14 residues. V was trimmed by 0 bases and J by 7 bases, leaving 10 bases between them. The sample taken for sequencing was peripheral blood. The chain has TRBV7-9 and TRBJ1-5; perhaps TRBD1 as D (5 bases). This clonotype originated in a woman older than 75 with acute or convalescent COVID-19. The CDR3 nucleotides read TGTGCCAGCAGCTTAGCCGGGGGAAGCCAGCCCCAGCATTTT. This encodes CASSLAGGSQPQHF.